These 26 T cell receptor beta chains share one sample of origin, sequenced in a study of monozygotic twins with inflammatory bowel disease. No DNA is given; TCRdb re-called the 5' RACE reads and lists each CDR3 protein once. Here the sample table reports over 100,000 distinct CDR3 sequences. Sequencing was done on a sample of blood. The receptor source for this set is a human donor with ulcerative colitis or Crohn's disease, or a healthy co-twin of an affected twin (not recorded which).

The J gene is TRBJ2-7, the V gene TRBV10-3; the D call of TRBD2 rests on TCRdb alone, since no DNA is present to check it. The germline CDR1 and CDR2 sequences are ENHRY and SYGVKD. The CDR3 extends over 15 amino acids. CDR3 sequence reads: CAISYGTSGSYEQYF.

The chain is built from TRBV15 and TRBJ1-6; as DNA is missing, the TRBD1 call by TCRdb cannot be tested. Germline V gives CDR1 LNHNV, CDR2 YYDKDF (reference sequence). The CDR3 covers 19 residues. The CDR3 loop reads CATSTLRVETGESNSPLHF.

This chain joins TRBV12-3 or TRBV12-4 and TRBJ2-7; TCRdb calls TRBD2, which cannot be checked without DNA. There are 18 residues in the CDR3. CDR3: CASSFSPWLAGESYEQYF.

This chain connects TRBV20-1 to TRBJ2-2; as DNA is missing, the TRBD2 call by TCRdb cannot be tested. Germline lookup yields CDR1 DFQATT and CDR2 SNEGSKA (reference sequence). The CDR3 covers 16 residues. CDR3 protein: CSATKLAGVDTGELFF.

The chain has TRBV11-3 and TRBJ2-1; TCRdb reports TRBD2, a call that lacks DNA to check it against. The CDR3 is 16 residues long. Per germline, CDR1 SGHNT and CDR2 YENEEA. CDR3 region: CASSLGRREAYNEQFF.

This chain uses TRBV3-1 with TRBJ2-1; TCRdb gives TRBD1 as the D gene, but with no DNA this cannot be confirmed. There are 19 residues in the CDR3. CDR1 LGHDT and CDR2 YNNKEL come from the germline V gene (reference sequence). CDR3 residues: CASSQTGTGGFDSYNEQFF.

The chain couples TRBV6-1 to TRBJ1-6; the D gene TCRdb calls, TRBD1, cannot be checked with no DNA. The CDR3 contains 13 residues. Germline loops: CDR1 MNHNS, CDR2 SASEGT. This CDR3 is CASSARDSSPLHF.

The chain has TRBV24-1 and TRBJ1-4. The CDR3 contains 12 residues. Per germline, CDR1 KGHDR and CDR2 SFDVKD. CDR3 region: CATSLHGEKLFF.

CDR3 in amino acids: CASIPTGSTEKLFF. The V gene is TRBV7-9, the J gene TRBJ1-4; the TRBD1 assignment by TCRdb is unverifiable without DNA. Germline CDR1 and CDR2: SEHNR and FQNEAQ (reference sequence). The CDR3 sequence is 14 residues long.

This chain uses TRBV20-1 with TRBJ2-1; TCRdb's D call of TRBD1 is untestable without DNA. Germline V gene lookup returns CDR1 DFQATT and CDR2 SNEGSKA (reference sequence). The CDR3 has 15 amino acids. This CDR3 reads CSASGGTLEHNEQFF.

V gene TRBV19 combines with J gene TRBJ2-1; no DNA is available, so the TRBD1 call from TCRdb remains unchecked. This CDR3 region has 14 residues. Germline loops: CDR1 LNHDA, CDR2 SQIVND (reference sequence). CDR3 sequence: CASSIGTYYNEQFF.

The chain carries TRBV12-3 or TRBV12-4 and TRBJ2-5; TCRdb lists TRBD2, though no DNA is available to test this call. The CDR3 loop spans 14 amino acids. Here the CDR3 reads CASSPPGPTGTQYF.

This rearrangement joins TRBV2 to TRBJ2-3. CDR3 length: 12 amino acids. Germline values: CDR1 SNHLY, CDR2 FYNNEI. The CDR3 loop is CASRAMGDTQYF.

This rearrangement joins TRBV20-1 to TRBJ2-5; TCRdb indicates TRBD1, and absent DNA this call remains unverified. The germline V gene has CDR1 DFQATT and CDR2 SNEGSKA (reference sequence). The CDR3 is 14 amino acids. CDR3 protein: CSARDVRGSETQYF.

The chain recombines TRBV7-9 with TRBJ2-7. The CDR3 has 12 residues. Germline-derived CDR1 and CDR2 are SEHNR and FQNEAQ (reference sequence). The CDR3 reads CASSFSQQPQYF.

This chain uses TRBV27 with TRBJ2-7; with no DNA, the TCRdb D assignment of TRBD2 cannot be verified. Germline-derived CDR1 and CDR2 are MNHEY and SMNVEV (reference sequence). The CDR3 has 15 amino acids. CDR3 sequence: CASPQSSGRAYEQYF.

V and J are TRBV7-2 and TRBJ2-7; no DNA is available, so the TRBD2 call from TCRdb remains unchecked. This CDR3 contains 15 residues. Per germline, CDR1 SGHTA and CDR2 FQGNSA. The CDR3 sequence is CASSFALAGVDEQYF.

The CDR3 spells CASSPRPGRYGYTF. The gene calls are TRBV11-2 and TRBJ1-2; TCRdb picks TRBD1, but there is no DNA to check that call. The CDR3 runs to 14 residues. Germline-derived CDR1 and CDR2 are SGHAT and FQNNGV.

J is TRBJ2-1 and V is TRBV13; without DNA, the TCRdb call of TRBD2 cannot be checked. Germline CDR1 reads PRHDT; CDR2 reads FYEKMQ (reference sequence). This CDR3 is 17 amino acids long. The CDR3 spells CASSLGLSAGITDEQFF.

V gene TRBV5-6 combines with J gene TRBJ2-5; TCRdb calls TRBD2, which cannot be checked without DNA. The CDR3 consists of 18 residues. Germline lookup yields CDR1 SGHDT and CDR2 YYEEEE. CDR3 amino acids: CASSFYSGTSGVQETQYF.

The rearrangement links TRBV7-2 to TRBJ1-2; TCRdb's D call of TRBD1 is untestable without DNA. Per germline, CDR1 SGHTA and CDR2 FQGNSA. The CDR3 is 16 amino acids. CDR3 sequence: CASSPRTGASKYGYTF.

The chain recombines TRBV10-3 with TRBJ2-3; absent DNA, TCRdb's TRBD2 call cannot be checked. There are 17 residues in the CDR3. Germline V gene lookup returns CDR1 ENHRY and CDR2 SYGVKD. The CDR3 loop is CAISGAGLAGEADTQYF.

The chain uses TRBV29-1 and TRBJ2-1; TCRdb proposes TRBD1, but this gene call is untestable without DNA. CDR1 is SQVTM, CDR2 ANQGSEA, per germline. This CDR3 region has 12 residues. CDR3 amino acids: CSVHKQGNEQFF.

CDR3 amino acids: CASSLTWQGAVTEAFF. V gene TRBV27 combines with J gene TRBJ1-1; TCRdb names TRBD1, which stays unverified in the absence of DNA. The CDR3 is 16 residues long. Germline CDR1 reads MNHEY; CDR2 reads SMNVEV (reference sequence).

The rearrangement joins TRBV20-1 to TRBJ2-5; TCRdb names TRBD2, which stays unverified in the absence of DNA. Germline loops: CDR1 DFQATT, CDR2 SNEGSKA (reference sequence). This CDR3 spans 15 amino acids. Here the CDR3 reads CSASRLAGDQETQYF.

This chain connects TRBV29-1 to TRBJ1-5. The CDR3 loop spans 12 amino acids. Germline CDR1 reads SQVTM; CDR2 reads ANQGSEA. The CDR3 here is CSVGGYDQPQHF. The variable domain in full, with the rest retrieved from reference TRBV29-1 and TRBJ1-5, is SAVISQKPSRDICQRGTSLTIQCQVDSQVTMMFWYRQQPGQSLTLIATANQGSEATYESGFVIDKFPISRPNLTFSTLTVSNMSPEDSSIYLCSVGGYDQPQHFGDGTRLSIL.